This paragraph covers one TCR beta chain sequence. No cognate antigen has been identified for it. Per-base qualities were not stored, and no clone one base away is much larger. TCR CDR3 regions were amplified from genomic DNA by multiplex PCR using the deep immunoSEQ assay. Genomic DNA extracted from each cell subset was distributed evenly over all wells of several immunoSEQ 96-well plates, and each plate served as one replicate. For unsorted PBMC, roughly 330 ng genomic DNA, equal to 30,000 or so T cell genomes, was loaded into each replicate PCR. Ten immunoSEQ deep assay plates were used to sequence unsorted PBMC genomic DNA. Purified libraries were quantified with a Qubit 3.0 fluorometer, sized on a Bioanalyzer 2100, and re-quantified with the KAPA Library Quantification kit. Each immunoSEQ 96-well plate was sequenced on its own single-read 150-cycle Illumina NextSeq 550 flow cell. Processing in the source paper ran as follows. Because only junctional sequences without quality scores were contained in the immunoSEQ output, filtering matching that applied to full-length reads could not be performed. Sequences were annotated with PyIR, a Python wrapper for IgBLAST v1.9, using IMGT germline references to assign V/J genes and CDR3. Reads were filtered out if the reads had weak V/J assignments (E-value above 1e-6), no CDR3, stop codons, out-of-frame junctions, or ambiguous translated residues. V3J clonotypes were defined by identical inferred V gene, J gene, and CDR3 amino acid sequence. Percentage overlap between repertoires was computed as shared unique clonotypes divided by the size of the smaller repertoire. Repertoire richness was assessed with RTK rarefaction, the Chao1 estimator, and Recon v2.1 estimates of unobserved clonotypes. TCRdb stores this immuneACCESS table with in-frame sequences only. Part of the clones is absent; in the studies checked, under half of the shortfall reflects unresolved V genes, and no reason is known for the rest. V and J calls plus clone size are reproduced from that table; the DNA served to infer D and trimming. In all, the sample holds about 480,000 clones, and about four fifths of those were seen once. Together, the top ten hold 10% to 15% of the sample.

Taken from the germline V gene, the CDR1 and CDR2 loops are SGHAT and FQNNGV. The CDR3 runs 12 amino acids, cysteine and phenylalanine included. The only DNA kept is the CDR3, 36 bases in frame from the first base. V loses 8 bases, J loses 2 bases, and the germline ends lie 10 bases apart. Healthy HIV-negative adults with no recently reported acute infections or vaccinations were included as donors. Every donor was a Caucasian adult living in Nashville, Tennessee, USA. For unsorted samples, 75 million to 90 million PBMCs were counted, and genomic DNA was extracted using the QIAamp DNA Blood Mini kit. Blood was collected by leukapheresis, and PBMCs were isolated by Ficoll-Histopaque density gradient centrifugation and then cryopreserved in liquid nitrogen vapor phase. These data are taken from a study of shared clonotypes between healthy human individuals (dated by TCRdb to 2020 to 2021). Concerning the study at large: The cohort included three men and a couple of women between 18 and 49 years of age. The study deeply sequenced blood TCR repertoires of about 5 healthy adults to estimate repertoire size and the extent of clonotype sharing between individuals. Libraries were prepared and TCR repertoires were sequenced by different laboratories using diverse techniques, in order to increase sequencing depth and limit assay-specific biases. Leukapheresis yielded between about 0.85 and 9.5 billion PBMCs per donor. Points the paper makes about the study in general: Pairwise subsampling indicated that sequencing depth was expected to affect the degree of clonotype sharing among donors. Because the study included only a small number of donors, the genetic and exposure-history diversity represented was limited. Sampling was restricted to blood, and TCR repertoires in tissue are likely to differ from TCR repertoires in blood.

This clonotype was obtained from a middle-aged woman in good health. Some clones in this sample may be carry-over from other donors' samples. Recombination linked TRBV11-2 to TRBJ2-7; the D gene is not confidently resolved. Sequencing input: PBMCs. The CDR3 region has the sequence CASLTRTYEQYF. The DNA sequence follows: TGTGCCAGCCTGACCCGAACCTACGAGCAGTACTTC. With all but the CDR3 taken from the reference TRBV11-2 and TRBJ2-7 genes, the full variable domain is: EAGVAQSPRYKIIEKRQSVAFWCNPISGHATLYWYQQILGQGPKLLIQFQNNGVVDDSQLPKDRFSAERLKGVDSTLKIQPAKLEDSAVYLCASLTRTYEQYFGPGTRLTVT.